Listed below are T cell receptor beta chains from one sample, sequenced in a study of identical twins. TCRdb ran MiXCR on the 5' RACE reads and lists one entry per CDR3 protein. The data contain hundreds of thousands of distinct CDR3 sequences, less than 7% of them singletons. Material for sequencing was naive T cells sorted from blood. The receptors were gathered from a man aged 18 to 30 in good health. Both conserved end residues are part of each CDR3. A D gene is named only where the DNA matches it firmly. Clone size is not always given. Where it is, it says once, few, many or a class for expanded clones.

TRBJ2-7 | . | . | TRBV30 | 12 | CAWRQGSYEQYF | TGTGCCTGGAGGCAGGGGTCCTACGAGCAGTACTTC
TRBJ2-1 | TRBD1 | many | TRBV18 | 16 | CASSPPDRGHIDEQFF | TGTGCCAGCTCACCACCGGACAGGGGGCATATCGATGAGCAGTTCTTC
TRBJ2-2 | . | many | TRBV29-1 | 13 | CSVCVRGAGELFF | TGCAGCGTTTGCGTTAGGGGCGCCGGGGAGCTGTTTTTT
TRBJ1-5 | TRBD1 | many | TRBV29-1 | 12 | CSAMTGDQPQHF | TGCAGCGCCATGACAGGGGATCAGCCCCAGCATTTT
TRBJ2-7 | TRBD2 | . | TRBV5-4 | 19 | CASSLAQVVNSGRFYEQYF | TGTGCCAGCAGCTTGGCCCAAGTGGTTAATAGCGGGAGGTTCTACGAGCAGTACTTC
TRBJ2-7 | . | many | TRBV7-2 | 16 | CASSPRGRENSYEQYF | TGTGCCAGCAGCCCAAGGGGTCGGGAGAACTCCTACGAGCAGTACTTC
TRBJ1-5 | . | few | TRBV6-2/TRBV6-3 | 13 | CASNVVLLDPQHF | TGTGCCAGCAACGTTGTCCTGCTCGACCCCCAGCATTTT
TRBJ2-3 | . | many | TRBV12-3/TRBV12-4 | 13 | CASSLGAADTQYF | TGTGCCAGCAGTTTAGGCGCGGCAGATACGCAGTATTTT
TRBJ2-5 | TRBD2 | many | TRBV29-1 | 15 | CSVAGLAGGQETQYF | TGCAGCGTTGCGGGACTAGCGGGAGGACAAGAGACCCAGTACTTC
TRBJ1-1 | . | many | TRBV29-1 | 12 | CSVDEANTEAFF | TGCAGCGTTGACGAGGCGAACACTGAAGCTTTCTTT
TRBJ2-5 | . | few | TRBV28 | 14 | CASSFQPTQQTQYF | TGTGCCAGCAGTTTCCAACCCACCCAACAGACCCAGTACTTC
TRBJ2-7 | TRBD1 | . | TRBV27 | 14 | CASSGTAPIYEQYF | TGTGCCAGCAGTGGGACAGCCCCTATCTACGAGCAGTACTTC
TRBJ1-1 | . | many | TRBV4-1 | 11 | CASRNGDDAFF | TGCGCCAGCAGGAATGGGGACGACGCTTTCTTT
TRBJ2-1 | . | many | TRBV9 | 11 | CASSGLNEQFF | TGTGCCAGCAGCGGTCTCAATGAGCAGTTCTTC
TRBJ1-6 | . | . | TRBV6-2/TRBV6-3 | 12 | CASRGIGSPLHF | TGTGCCAGCCGTGGTATCGGTTCACCCCTCCACTTT
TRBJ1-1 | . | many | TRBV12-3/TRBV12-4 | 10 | CASSLESAFF | TGTGCCAGCAGTTTAGAAAGTGCTTTCTTT
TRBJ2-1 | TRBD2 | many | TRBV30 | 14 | CAWSVGLAYNEQFF | TGTGCCTGGAGTGTGGGACTAGCGTACAATGAGCAGTTCTTC
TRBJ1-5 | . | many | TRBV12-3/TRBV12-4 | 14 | CASRLGQLNQPQHF | TGTGCCAGCAGATTGGGCCAGTTAAATCAGCCCCAGCATTTT
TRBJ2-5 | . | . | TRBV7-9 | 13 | CASSPGILETQYF | TGTGCCAGCAGCCCCGGGATACTCGAGACCCAGTACTTC
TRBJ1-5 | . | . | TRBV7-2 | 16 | CASSLVRGRSNQPQHF | TGTGCCAGCAGCTTAGTTCGGGGCAGATCCAATCAGCCCCAGCATTTT
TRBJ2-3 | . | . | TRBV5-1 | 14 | CASSLAPATDTQYF | TGCGCCAGCAGCTTGGCCCCGGCCACAGATACGCAGTATTTT
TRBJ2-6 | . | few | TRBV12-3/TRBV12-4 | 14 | CASSKLTGANVLTF | TGTGCCAGCAGCAAATTGACTGGGGCCAACGTCCTGACTTTC
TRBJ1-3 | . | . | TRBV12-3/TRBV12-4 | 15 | CASSLSGGPGNTIYF | TGTGCCAGCAGTCTTTCCGGGGGGCCTGGAAACACCATATATTTT
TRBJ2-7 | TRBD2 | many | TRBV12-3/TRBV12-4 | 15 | CASSLAGGGLGEQYF | TGTGCCAGCAGTCTAGCGGGAGGGGGTCTAGGCGAGCAGTACTTC
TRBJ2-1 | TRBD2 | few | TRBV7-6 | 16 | CASSLDRLAAYNEQFF | TGTGCCAGCAGCTTAGATAGGCTAGCGGCCTACAATGAGCAGTTCTTC
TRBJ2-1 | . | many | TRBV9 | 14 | CASSVEEGDNEQFF | TGTGCCAGCAGCGTAGAGGAGGGAGACAATGAGCAGTTCTTC
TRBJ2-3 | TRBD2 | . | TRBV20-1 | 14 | CSAPPGGGTDTQYF | TGCAGTGCCCCCCCCGGGGGGGGCACAGATACGCAGTATTTT
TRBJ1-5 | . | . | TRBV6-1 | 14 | CASRNGHSNQPQHF | TGTGCCAGCAGGAACGGACACAGCAATCAGCCCCAGCATTTT
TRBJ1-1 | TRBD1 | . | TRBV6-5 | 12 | CASSTGGWEAFF | TGTGCCAGCAGTACAGGGGGCTGGGAAGCTTTCTTT
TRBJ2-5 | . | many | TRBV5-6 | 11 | CASSLRKTQYF | TGTGCCAGCAGCTTGAGGAAGACCCAGTACTTC
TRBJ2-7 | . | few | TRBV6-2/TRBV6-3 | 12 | CASSFLMYEQYF | TGTGCCAGCAGTTTCCTCATGTACGAGCAGTACTTC
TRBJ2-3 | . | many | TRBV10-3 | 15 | CAIREPGKGTDTQYF | TGTGCCATCAGGGAACCTGGAAAGGGCACAGATACGCAGTATTTT
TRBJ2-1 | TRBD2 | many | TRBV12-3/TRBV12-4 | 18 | CASSLGVLAGVSYNEQFF | TGTGCCAGCAGTTTAGGAGTCCTAGCGGGAGTTTCCTACAATGAGCAGTTCTTC
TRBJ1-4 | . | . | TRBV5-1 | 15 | CASSSLQQNNEKLFF | TGCGCCAGCAGCTCCCTCCAGCAGAATAATGAAAAACTGTTTTTT
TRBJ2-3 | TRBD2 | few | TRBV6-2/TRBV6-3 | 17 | CASSYSSGRPGTDTQYF | TGTGCCAGCAGTTATTCTAGCGGGAGACCGGGCACAGATACGCAGTATTTT
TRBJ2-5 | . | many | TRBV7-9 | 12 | CASSPDRETQYF | TGTGCCAGCAGTCCTGACCGAGAGACCCAGTACTTC
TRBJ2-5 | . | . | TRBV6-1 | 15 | CASSEQTTVRETQYF | TGTGCCAGCAGTGAACAAACGACAGTAAGAGAGACCCAGTACTTC
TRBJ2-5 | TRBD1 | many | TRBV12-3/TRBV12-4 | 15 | CASSTFAGQGETQYF | TGTGCCAGCAGTACGTTCGCGGGACAGGGTGAGACCCAGTACTTC
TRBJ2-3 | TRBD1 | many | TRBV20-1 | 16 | CSARGFRDRGADTQYF | TGCAGTGCTAGGGGTTTCCGGGACAGGGGGGCAGATACGCAGTATTTT
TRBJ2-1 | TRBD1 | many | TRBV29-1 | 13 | CSVFDRGPKEQFF | TGCAGCGTATTCGACAGGGGTCCCAAAGAGCAGTTCTTC
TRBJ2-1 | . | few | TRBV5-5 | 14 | CASSSRFSLNEQFF | TGTGCCAGCAGCTCCCGTTTTAGCCTCAATGAGCAGTTCTTC
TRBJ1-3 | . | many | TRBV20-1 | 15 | CSASPDSSSGNTIYF | TGCAGTGCATCTCCCGACAGCAGCTCTGGAAACACCATATATTTT
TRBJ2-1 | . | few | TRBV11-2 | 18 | CASSLGLRVSDGSHEQFF | TGTGCCAGCAGCTTGGGCCTCCGGGTATCCGACGGTTCCCATGAGCAGTTCTTC
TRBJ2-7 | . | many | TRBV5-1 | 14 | CASRHIFDSYEQYF | TGCGCCAGCAGGCACATATTTGACTCCTACGAGCAGTACTTC
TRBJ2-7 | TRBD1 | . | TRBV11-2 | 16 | CASSLYRGFSSYEQYF | TGTGCCAGCAGCTTATACAGGGGCTTCAGCTCCTACGAGCAGTACTTC
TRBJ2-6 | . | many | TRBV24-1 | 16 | CATSDRFVSGANVLTF | TGTGCCACCAGTGACAGATTCGTCTCTGGGGCCAACGTCCTGACTTTC
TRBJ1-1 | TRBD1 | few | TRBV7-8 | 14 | CASSLTGDGTEAFF | TGTGCCAGCAGCTTGACAGGGGATGGCACTGAAGCTTTCTTT
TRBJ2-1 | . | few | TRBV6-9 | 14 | CASTPGGPINEQFF | TGTGCCAGCACCCCAGGGGGGCCCATCAATGAGCAGTTCTTC
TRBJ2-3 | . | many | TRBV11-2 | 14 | CASSSGRGPDTQYF | TGTGCCAGCAGCTCCGGACGAGGACCAGATACGCAGTATTTT
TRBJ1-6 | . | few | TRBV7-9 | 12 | CASWVFGSPLHF | TGTGCCAGCTGGGTTTTCGGATCACCCCTCCACTTT
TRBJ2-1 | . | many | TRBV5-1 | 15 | CASSLAGPSYNEQFF | TGCGCCAGCAGCTTGGCCGGCCCCTCCTACAATGAGCAGTTCTTC
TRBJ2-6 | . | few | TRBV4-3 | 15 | CASSHTGTGANVLTF | TGCGCCAGCAGCCATACAGGGACTGGGGCCAACGTCCTGACTTTC
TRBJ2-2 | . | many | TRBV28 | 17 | CASSSPLTRLNTGELFF | TGTGCCAGCAGCTCCCCCCTCACTAGATTGAACACCGGGGAGCTGTTTTTT
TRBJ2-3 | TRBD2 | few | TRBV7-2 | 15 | CASSLSGSNTDTQYF | TGTGCCAGCAGCTTAAGCGGGAGTAACACAGATACGCAGTATTTT
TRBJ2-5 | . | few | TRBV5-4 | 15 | CASSLLNLPQETQYF | TGTGCCAGCAGCTTACTTAACTTACCCCAAGAGACCCAGTACTTC
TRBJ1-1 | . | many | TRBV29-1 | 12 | CSAATGNTEAFF | TGCAGCGCCGCTACAGGGAATACTGAAGCTTTCTTT
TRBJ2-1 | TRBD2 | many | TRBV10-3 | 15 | CAISNAGGLYNEQFF | TGTGCCATCAGTAACGCGGGAGGGCTCTACAATGAGCAGTTCTTC
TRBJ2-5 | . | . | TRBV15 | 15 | CATSRDPLSKETQYF | TGTGCCACCAGCAGAGATCCCCTCAGTAAAGAGACCCAGTACTTC
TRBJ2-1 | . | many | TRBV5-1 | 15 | CASSWVGGGGNEQFF | TGCGCCAGCAGCTGGGTTGGGGGAGGCGGGAATGAGCAGTTCTTC
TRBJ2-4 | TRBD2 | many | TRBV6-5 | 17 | CASSYSLAGVGENIQYF | TGTGCCAGCAGTTACTCCCTAGCGGGAGTAGGCGAAAACATTCAGTACTTC